This T cell receptor (beta chain) was identified during a study of cytomegalovirus exposure and HLA in healthy donors. About the study: Drawn from HLA-typed donors, about 85 million unique TCRs were held in an early data release. The study's findings and limits: A later look showed TCR association rates differing by HLA locus, highest for DRB1 and lowest for HLA-C. In a later analysis, specific HLA alleles were associated with 15,000 to 20,000 TCR beta sequences at a 0.05 false discovery rate.

The CDR3 consists of 13 residues. The J segment lost 6 bases and the V segment lost 3 bases, leaving 2 bases of the junction unmatched. CDR1 and CDR2 (germline): SGHAT, FQDESV (reference sequence). Primers: 60 Vbeta forward and 13 Jbeta reverse. Sequencing used immunoSEQ multiplex PCR; TCRdb keeps in-frame clones, though not all of them. This table holds approximately 140,000 clones, 70% to 90% found once. About this clone itself: What it binds is not known.

The TCR was taken from a woman aged 40-49 years in good health and CMV-seronegative. The sequencing input was PBMCs. V usage is TRBV11-1 and J usage is TRBJ2-1, with TRBD1 identical over 7 bases. The CDR3 reads CASSLGQSNEQFF. The CDR3 bases are TGTGCCAGCAGCTTGGGACAGAGCAATGAGCAGTTCTTC.